This T cell receptor beta chain was retrieved from a study of blood T cell repertoires in COVID-19. Study-wide context: The United States, Italy and Spain were the sources of the acute and convalescent COVID-19 samples. The cDNA or gDNA used as material had been derived from T cells, B-cell-depleted T cells, or PBMCs.

Germline lookup yields CDR1 LNHDA and CDR2 SQIVND (reference sequence). The CDR3 is 17 amino acids. J was trimmed by 4 bases and V by 3 bases; bases with no gene match: 3. Original processing methods: Researchers report that nucleated cell counts were estimated from reference gene primer amplification. The data were produced by immunoSEQ multiplex PCR, yet TCRdb's version contains in-frame clones alone and is incomplete. The D gene and trimming were derived from the DNA, and the V and J assignments and clone size from that table. The data show around 170,000 clones, around 83% seen once. What was sequenced was peripheral blood. The receptor comes from a middle-aged man with active or convalescent COVID-19. This chain connects TRBV19 to TRBJ2-2, with 15 bases aligning to TRBD2. The CDR3 reads CASSIGTSGRRTGELFF. CDR3 DNA sequence: TGTGCCAGTAGTATCGGGACTAGCGGGAGGCGCACCGGGGAGCTGTTTTTT.